This T cell receptor beta chain was obtained from a study of blood T cell repertoires in COVID-19. Overall study: Specimens from acute and convalescent COVID-19 originated in the United States, Italy and Spain. Sample material is recorded as cDNA or gDNA derived from T cells, B-cell-depleted T cells, or PBMCs.

V dropped 4 bases and J dropped 2 bases, with 16 bases sitting between them. Germline lookup yields CDR1 SEHNR and CDR2 FQNEAQ (reference sequence). CDR3 size: 16 residues. In the authors' workflow: Quantification of nucleated cells was approximated via reference gene primer amplification. Data came from immunoSEQ multiplex PCR; TCRdb stores just in-frame clones and leaves some out. That table is the source of V, J and clone size, and D and trimming were worked out from the DNA. The sample contains around 99,000 clones, 70% to 90% of which appear only once. This clone has only one observation. Sample: peripheral blood. The TCR comes from a man aged 45-65 years with active or convalescent COVID-19. The gene calls are TRBV7-9 and TRBJ2-3, with D perhaps matching TRBD2 (5 bases). The CDR3 here is CASSSPWTGSTDTQYF. As DNA, the CDR3 is TGTGCCAGCAGCTCCCCGTGGACGGGATCCACAGATACGCAGTATTTT.